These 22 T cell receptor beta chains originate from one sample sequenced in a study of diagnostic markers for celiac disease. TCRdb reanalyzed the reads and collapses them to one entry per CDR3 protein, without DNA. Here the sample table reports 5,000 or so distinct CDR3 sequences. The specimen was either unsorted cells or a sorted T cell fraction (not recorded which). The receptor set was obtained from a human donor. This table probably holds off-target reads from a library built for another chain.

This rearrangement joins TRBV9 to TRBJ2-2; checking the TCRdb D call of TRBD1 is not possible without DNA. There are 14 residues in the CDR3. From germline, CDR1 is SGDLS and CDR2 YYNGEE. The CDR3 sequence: CASSKRDRTGELFF.

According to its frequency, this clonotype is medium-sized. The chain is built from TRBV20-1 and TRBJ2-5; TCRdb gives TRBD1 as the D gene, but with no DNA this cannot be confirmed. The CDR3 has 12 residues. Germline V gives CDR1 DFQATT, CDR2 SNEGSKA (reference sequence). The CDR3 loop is CSARGTGQTQYF.

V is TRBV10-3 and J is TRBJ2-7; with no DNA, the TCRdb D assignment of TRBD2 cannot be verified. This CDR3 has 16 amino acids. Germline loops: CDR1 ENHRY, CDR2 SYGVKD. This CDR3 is CAISDWTSGSVYEQYF.

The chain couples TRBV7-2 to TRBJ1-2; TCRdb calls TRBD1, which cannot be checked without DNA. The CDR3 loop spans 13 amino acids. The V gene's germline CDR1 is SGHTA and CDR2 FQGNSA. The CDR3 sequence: CASSSAQGGGYTF.

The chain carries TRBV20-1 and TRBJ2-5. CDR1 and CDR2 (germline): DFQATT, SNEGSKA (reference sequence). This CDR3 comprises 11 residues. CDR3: CSARTDGTQYF.

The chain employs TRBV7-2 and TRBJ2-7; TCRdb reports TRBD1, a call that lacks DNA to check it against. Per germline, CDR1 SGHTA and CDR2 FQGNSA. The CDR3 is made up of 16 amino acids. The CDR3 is CASSLVVRGQGYEQYF.

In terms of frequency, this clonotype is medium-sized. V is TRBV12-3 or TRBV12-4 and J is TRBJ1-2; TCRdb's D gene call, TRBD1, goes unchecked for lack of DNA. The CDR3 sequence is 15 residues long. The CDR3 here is CASSSWGTGSYGYTF.

CDR3 sequence reads: CASSYAPYEQYF. The chain carries TRBV7-2 and TRBJ2-7; absent DNA, TCRdb's TRBD1 call cannot be checked. The CDR3 is 12 amino acids. Germline V gives CDR1 SGHTA, CDR2 FQGNSA.

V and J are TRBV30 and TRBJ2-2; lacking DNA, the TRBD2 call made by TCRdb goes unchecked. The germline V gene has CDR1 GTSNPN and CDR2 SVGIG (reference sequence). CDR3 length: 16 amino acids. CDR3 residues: CAWRQWLWGPTGELFF.

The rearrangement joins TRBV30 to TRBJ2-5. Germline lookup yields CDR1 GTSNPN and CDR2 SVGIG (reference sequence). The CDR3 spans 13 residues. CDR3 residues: CAWSGSTQETQYF.

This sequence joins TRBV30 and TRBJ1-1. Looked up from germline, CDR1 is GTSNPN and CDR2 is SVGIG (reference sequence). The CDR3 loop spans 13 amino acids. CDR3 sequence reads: CAWSVGLDTEAFF. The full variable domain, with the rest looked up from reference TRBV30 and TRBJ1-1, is SQTIHQWPATLVQPVGSPLSLECTVEGTSNPNLYWYRQAAGRGLQLLFYSVGIGQISSEVPQNLSASRPQDRQFILSSKKLLLSDSGFYLCAWSVGLDTEAFFGQGTRLTVV.

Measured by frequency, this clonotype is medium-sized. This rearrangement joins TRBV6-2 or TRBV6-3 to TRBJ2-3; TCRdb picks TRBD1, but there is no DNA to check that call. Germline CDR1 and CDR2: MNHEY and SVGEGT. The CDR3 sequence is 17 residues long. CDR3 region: CASSYRFVAGGTDTQYF.

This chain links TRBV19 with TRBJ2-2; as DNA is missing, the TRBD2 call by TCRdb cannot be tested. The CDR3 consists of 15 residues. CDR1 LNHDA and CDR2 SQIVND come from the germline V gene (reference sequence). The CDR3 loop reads CASTAGLTNTGELFF.

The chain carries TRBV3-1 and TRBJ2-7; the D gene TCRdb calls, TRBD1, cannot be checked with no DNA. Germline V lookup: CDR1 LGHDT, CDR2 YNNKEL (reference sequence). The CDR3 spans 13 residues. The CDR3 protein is CASSQITGREQYF.

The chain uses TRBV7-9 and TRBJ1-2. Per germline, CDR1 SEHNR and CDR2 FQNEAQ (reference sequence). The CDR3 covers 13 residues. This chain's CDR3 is CASSFVIGYGYTF.

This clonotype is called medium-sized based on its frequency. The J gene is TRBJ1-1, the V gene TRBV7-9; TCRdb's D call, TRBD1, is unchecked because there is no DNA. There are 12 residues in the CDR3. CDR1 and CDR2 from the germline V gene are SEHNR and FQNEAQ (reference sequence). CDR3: CASTLMNTEAFF.

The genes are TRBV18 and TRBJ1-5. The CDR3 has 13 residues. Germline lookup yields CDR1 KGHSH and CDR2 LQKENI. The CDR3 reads CASSPSQEEAQHF.

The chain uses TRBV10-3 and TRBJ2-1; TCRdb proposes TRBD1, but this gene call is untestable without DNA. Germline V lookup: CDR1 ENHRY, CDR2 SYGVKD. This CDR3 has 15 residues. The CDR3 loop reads CAISDLTGGNNEQFF.

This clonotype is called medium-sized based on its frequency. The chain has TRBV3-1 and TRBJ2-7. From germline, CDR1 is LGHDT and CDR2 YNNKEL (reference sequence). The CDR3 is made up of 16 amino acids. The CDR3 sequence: CASSQGGGGSSYEQYF.

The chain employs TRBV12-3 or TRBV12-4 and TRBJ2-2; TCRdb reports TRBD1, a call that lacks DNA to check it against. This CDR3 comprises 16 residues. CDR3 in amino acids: CASSPPGPLNTGELFF.

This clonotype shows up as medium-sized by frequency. CDR3 residues: CASRTGTGVYGYTF. V gene TRBV7-9 combines with J gene TRBJ1-2; TCRdb proposes TRBD1, but this gene call is untestable without DNA. The V gene's germline CDR1 is SEHNR and CDR2 FQNEAQ (reference sequence). CDR3 size: 14 residues.

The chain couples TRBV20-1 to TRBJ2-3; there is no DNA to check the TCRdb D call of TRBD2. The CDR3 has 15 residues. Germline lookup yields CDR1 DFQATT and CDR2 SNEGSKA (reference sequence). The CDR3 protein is CSASVGGPVTDTQYF.